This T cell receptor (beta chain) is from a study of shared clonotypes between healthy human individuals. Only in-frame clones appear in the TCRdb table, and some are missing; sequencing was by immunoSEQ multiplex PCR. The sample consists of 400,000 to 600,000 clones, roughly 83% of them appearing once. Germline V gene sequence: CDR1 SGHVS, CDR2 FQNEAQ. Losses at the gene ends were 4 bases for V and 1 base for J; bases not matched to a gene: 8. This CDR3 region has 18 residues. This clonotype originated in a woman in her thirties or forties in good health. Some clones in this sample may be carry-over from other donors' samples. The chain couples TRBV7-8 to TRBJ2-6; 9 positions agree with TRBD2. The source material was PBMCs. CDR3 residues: CASSYRAGGSSGANVLTF. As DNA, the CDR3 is TGTGCCAGCAGCTACAGAGCGGGAGGCTCGTCTGGGGCCAACGTCCTGACTTTC.